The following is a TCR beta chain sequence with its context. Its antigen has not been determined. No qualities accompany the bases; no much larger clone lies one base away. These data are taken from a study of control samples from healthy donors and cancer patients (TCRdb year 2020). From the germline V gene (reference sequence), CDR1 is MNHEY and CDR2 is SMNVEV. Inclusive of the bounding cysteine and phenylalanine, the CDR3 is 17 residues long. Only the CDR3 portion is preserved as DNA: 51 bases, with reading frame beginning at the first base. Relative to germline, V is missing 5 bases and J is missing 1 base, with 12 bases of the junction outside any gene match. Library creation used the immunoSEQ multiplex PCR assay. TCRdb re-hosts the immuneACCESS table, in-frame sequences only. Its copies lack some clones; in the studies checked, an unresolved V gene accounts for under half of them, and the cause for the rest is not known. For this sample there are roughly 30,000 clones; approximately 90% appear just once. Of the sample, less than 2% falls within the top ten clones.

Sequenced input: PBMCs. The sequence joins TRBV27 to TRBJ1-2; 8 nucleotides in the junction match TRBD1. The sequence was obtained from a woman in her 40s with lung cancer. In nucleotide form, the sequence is TGTGCCAGCAGTCCGAGGACAGGGCGAATAGATAACTATGGCTACACCTTC. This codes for CASSPRTGRIDNYGYTF.